Sequencing of this TCR beta chain was carried out in a study of control samples from healthy donors and cancer patients. Trimming took 0 bases from V and 2 from J, leaving 2 bases between them. In germline, CDR1 is MNHEY, CDR2 SVGEGT. The CDR3 is 12 residues long. Libraries were prepared by immunoSEQ multiplex PCR; TCRdb keeps only in-frame clonotypes and omits some of them. The sample lists around 28,000 clones; more than 75% were seen once. The receptor's source is a man aged 50 to 59 with lung cancer. The chain joins TRBV6-2 or TRBV6-3 to TRBJ2-7; D is uncertain. Sequencing was carried out using PBMCs. Here the CDR3 reads CASSYSTYEQYF. The CDR3 DNA is TGTGCCAGCAGTTACTCGACCTACGAGCAGTACTTC.